This entry lists 24 T cell receptor beta chains sequenced from one sample in a study of cytomegalovirus exposure and HLA in healthy donors. Use of 60 Vbeta and 13 Jbeta primers characterized the PCR. TCRdb keeps only in-frame clones here, not all; method: immunoSEQ multiplex PCR. Among about 70,000 clones listed, roughly 88% were seen once. Material for sequencing was PBMCs. Receptors were obtained from a woman in her 30s in good health and CMV-seronegative.

The rearrangement uses TRBV19 and TRBJ2-1; TRBD2 matches at 9 bases. Germline V gives CDR1 LNHDA, CDR2 SQIVND (reference sequence). The CDR3 is made up of 17 amino acids. V gave up 1 base and J gave up 2 bases; unmatched junction bases: 6. This CDR3 is CASSIGSGSPTYNEQFF. CDR3 bases: TGTGCCAGTAGTATAGGTAGCGGGAGTCCCACCTACAATGAGCAGTTCTTC.

J is TRBJ2-7 and V is TRBV11-2, with D possibly TRBD2 on 7 matching bases. Trimming stripped 1 base from V and 3 bases from J, with 16 bases between. This CDR3 has 16 residues. Germline-derived CDR1 and CDR2 are SGHAT and FQNNGV. CDR3 bases: TGTGCCAGCAGCTTAGGGGGGGCTAGCGGCCACTACGAGCAGTACTTC. Its translation: CASSLGGASGHYEQYF. Full variable domain (rest looked up from reference TRBV11-2 and TRBJ2-7): EAGVAQSPRYKIIEKRQSVAFWCNPISGHATLYWYQQILGQGPKLLIQFQNNGVVDDSQLPKDRFSAERLKGVDSTLKIQPAKLEDSAVYLCASSLGGASGHYEQYFGPGTRLTVT.

V gene TRBV4-2 combines with J gene TRBJ2-1; D uncertain. V was pared by 0 bases and J by 0 bases, with 12 bases between. This CDR3 spans 17 amino acids. CDR1 is LGHNA, CDR2 YNFKEQ, per germline. Here the CDR3 reads CASSQDYGWSSYNEQFF. DNA of the CDR3: TGTGCCAGCAGCCAAGATTACGGCTGGAGCTCCTACAATGAGCAGTTCTTC.

The chain uses TRBV7-2 and TRBJ1-2; 10 nucleotides line up with TRBD1. Germline V gene lookup returns CDR1 SGHTA and CDR2 FQGNSA. V dropped 5 bases and J dropped 6; count of bases not matched to a gene: 9. This CDR3 is built from 15 residues. The DNA of the CDR3 is TGTGCCAGCAGCACCCCGGGACAGGGGAAAGATGGCTACACCTTC. Translation gives CASSTPGQGKDGYTF.

This chain uses TRBV27 with TRBJ2-1; 12 nucleotides match TRBD2. The V gene's germline CDR1 is MNHEY and CDR2 SMNVEV (reference sequence). V trimming: 4 bases; J trimming: 4 bases; junction bases outside the gene matches: 29. The CDR3 length is 24 residues. The CDR3 here is CASSSGRRGEGEMTSGRAYNEQFF. The CDR3 region has the DNA TGTGCCAGCAGTTCGGGTCGTAGGGGGGAGGGCGAGATGACTAGCGGGAGAGCTTACAATGAGCAGTTCTTC.

The chain links TRBV7-2 to TRBJ2-5; no reliable D call. Germline CDR1 reads SGHTA; CDR2 reads FQGNSA. The CDR3 extends over 13 amino acids. The ends were cut back, 2 bases at V and 5 bases at J, with 9 bases in the middle. CDR3 sequence (DNA): TGTGCCAGCAGCTTACCTTCCCGGGAGACCCAGTACTTC. This sequence encodes CASSLPSRETQYF.

The rearrangement joins TRBV11-3 to TRBJ2-7; D remains unclear. This CDR3 is built from 13 residues. Germline CDR1 SGHNT, CDR2 YENEEA. V was trimmed by 4 bases and J by 3 bases, leaving 10 bases between them. CDR3 loop: CASSSPRVYEQYF. Here the CDR3 DNA reads TGTGCCAGCAGCTCCCCCCGGGTCTACGAGCAGTACTTC.

The V gene is TRBV28, the J gene TRBJ2-2; possible D gene TRBD2, 5 bases. The CDR3 is made up of 15 amino acids. Germline lookup yields CDR1 MDHEN and CDR2 SYDVKM. V lost 3 bases and J 0 bases, leaving 8 bases between the germline ends. CDR3 sequence reads: CASSLGVTNTGELFF. CDR3 sequence (DNA): TGTGCCAGCAGTTTGGGAGTTACGAACACCGGGGAGCTGTTTTTT.

The chain combines TRBV19 with TRBJ2-5; possibly TRBD1 for D (6 bases). The end of the DNA aligns better with TRBJ2-7, so the J call may be wrong. The CDR3 totals 14 residues. CDR1 is LNHDA and CDR2 is SQIVND in the germline V gene (reference sequence). The CDR3 loop is CASSPRTDSYEQYF. In nucleotides, the CDR3 is TGTGCCAGTAGTCCCCGGACAGATTCCTACGAGCAGTACTTC.

This clone was detected a few times. The chain couples TRBV11-3 to TRBJ1-1, with a tentative D call TRBD1 (6 bases). Germline V gene sequence: CDR1 SGHNT, CDR2 YENEEA. The V end was cut by 1 base, the J end by 3 bases, with 15 bases between. This CDR3 has 16 amino acids. The CDR3 DNA sequence: TGTGCCAGCAGCTTAGGGCACAGGGAAAGGGACACTGAAGCTTTCTTT. Translation gives CASSLGHRERDTEAFF.

This sequence joins TRBV2 and TRBJ2-1; 8 nucleotides match TRBD2. The ends lost 6 bases at V and 2 bases at J; junction bases unmatched: 9. The CDR3 totals 16 residues. CDR1 SNHLY and CDR2 FYNNEI come from the germline V gene. CDR3 sequence reads: CASRDPGTRTYNEQFF. For the CDR3, the DNA is TGTGCCAGCAGGGATCCTGGGACTAGGACCTACAATGAGCAGTTCTTC.

About this clone: Relative to the germline gene, one junction end is altered; a read error may explain this. The rearrangement uses TRBV7-9 and TRBJ2-7; the D call may be TRBD1 or TRBD2 (5 bases each). This CDR3 is built from 12 residues. Per the germline V gene, CDR1 is SEHNR and CDR2 is FQNEAQ (reference sequence). The CDR3 protein is CSSSRESYEQYF. As DNA, the CDR3 is TGTTCCAGCAGCAGGGAGTCCTACGAGCAGTACTTC.

In this sample, this clone turned up once. V usage is TRBV7-2 and J usage is TRBJ2-2; 10 positions agree with TRBD2. CDR1 and CDR2 (germline): SGHTA, FQGNSA. The CDR3 covers 16 residues. Trimming cost V 8 bases and J 7 bases; bases outside gene matches: 13. CDR3 region: CASLPGLAGDYGELFF. The CDR3 DNA sequence: TGTGCCAGCCTGCCCGGGCTAGCGGGAGACTACGGGGAGCTGTTTTTT.

This chain connects TRBV7-2 to TRBJ1-2, with 11 bases matching TRBD1. The CDR3 consists of 15 residues. Germline CDR1 SGHTA, CDR2 FQGNSA. Trimming cost V 5 bases and J 3 bases; bases outside gene matches: 5. The CDR3 DNA reads TGTGCCAGCAGCCTAGGGACAGGGGGGCACTATGGCTACACCTTC. This codes for CASSLGTGGHYGYTF. The whole variable domain, filled in from reference TRBV7-2 and TRBJ1-2, reads GAGVSQSPSNKVTEKGKDVELRCDPISGHTALYWYRQSLGQGLEFLIYFQGNSAPDKSGLPSDRFSAERTGGSVSTLTIQRTQQEDSAVYLCASSLGTGGHYGYTFGSGTRLTVV.

The chain employs TRBV7-6 and TRBJ2-1, with TRBD2 matching over 9 bases. This CDR3 comprises 16 residues. After removal of 1 base from V and 3 bases from J, the junction contained 4 bases not matched to a gene. Germline V gene sequence: CDR1 SGHVS, CDR2 FNYEAQ. CDR3 loop: CASSLVRLADYNEQFF. CDR3 sequence (DNA): TGTGCCAGCAGCTTAGTAAGACTAGCGGACTACAATGAGCAGTTCTTC.

V is TRBV18 and J is TRBJ1-1; D not resolved. The CDR3 totals 12 residues. V was clipped by 5 bases and J by 1 base, with 5 bases between them. Germline CDR1 is KGHSH and CDR2 is LQKENI. DNA of the CDR3: TGTGCCAGCTCAACCGGGAACACTGAAGCTTTCTTT. Its protein product is CASSTGNTEAFF.

V gene TRBV4-2 combines with J gene TRBJ2-5, with D tentatively TRBD2 (6 bases). The V end lost 0 bases, the J end lost 5 bases, and 19 bases lay between the germline ends. Per germline, CDR1 LGHNA and CDR2 YNFKEQ. This CDR3 contains 17 residues. The CDR3 sequence: CASSQDLSGEEGETQYF. CDR3 in DNA: TGTGCCAGCAGCCAAGATCTTTCGGGGGAGGAGGGGGAGACCCAGTACTTC.

The rearrangement uses TRBV6-5 and TRBJ2-5; 9 bases are shared with TRBD2. Trimming removed 8 bases from V and 5 bases from J; junction bases left unmatched: 12. The CDR3 covers 15 residues. Germline V gives CDR1 MNHEY, CDR2 SVGAGI. CDR3 amino acids: CASSLGGRGLETQYF. CDR3 DNA: TGTGCCAGCTCCCTCGGCGGGAGGGGACTGGAGACCCAGTACTTC.

The V and J genes are TRBV20-1 and TRBJ2-7; no clear D gene. Germline V gene lookup returns CDR1 DFQATT and CDR2 SNEGSKA (reference sequence). The CDR3 loop spans 11 amino acids. With 1 base removed from V and 2 bases from J, the gap between germline ends came to 3 bases. This CDR3 is CSARGAYEQYF. In DNA, the CDR3 is TGCAGTGCTAGAGGAGCCTACGAGCAGTACTTC.

This sequence joins TRBV11-2 and TRBJ2-7; D unresolved. This CDR3 has 14 residues. The V gene lost 0 bases and the J gene lost 6 bases, with 12 bases spanning the gap. CDR1 and CDR2 from the germline V gene are SGHAT and FQNNGV. The chain's CDR3 is CASSLEGRPREQYF. The CDR3 DNA follows: TGTGCCAGCAGCTTAGAGGGCAGGCCTCGCGAGCAGTACTTC.

DNA for the CDR3: TGTGCCAGCAGTGTCTTGAGAAGAACAGATACGCAGTATTTT. This codes for CASSVLRRTDTQYF. The gene calls are TRBV6-1 and TRBJ2-3, with D unclear. V was shortened by 4 bases and J by 3 bases, with 11 bases between the two germline ends. The CDR3 spans 14 residues. Germline CDR1 MNHNS, CDR2 SASEGT.

This chain uses TRBV6-1 with TRBJ1-2, with a weak D call TRBD1 (5 bases). CDR3 length: 14 amino acids. CDR1 MNHNS and CDR2 SASEGT come from the germline V gene. The ends were cut back, 7 bases at V and 2 bases at J, with 14 bases in the middle. CDR3 in amino acids: CASIPTGPNYGYTF. The CDR3 DNA reads as TGTGCCAGCATCCCCACAGGCCCGAACTATGGCTACACCTTC.

This chain connects TRBV7-2 to TRBJ1-1, with TRBD1 matching over 9 bases. The J segment lost 8 bases and the V segment lost 0 bases, leaving 1 base of the junction unmatched. CDR3 length: 13 amino acids. The germline gives CDR1 SGHTA, CDR2 FQGNSA. The CDR3 here is CASSLAGTGEAFF. The DNA for the CDR3 is TGTGCCAGCAGCTTAGCGGGGACAGGGGAAGCTTTCTTT.

This clone was detected only once. The chain recombines TRBV15 with TRBJ2-5, with TRBD2 as a possible D gene (6 bases). The V gene lost 5 bases and the J gene lost 6 bases, with 13 bases spanning the gap. CDR1 LNHNV and CDR2 YYDKDF come from the germline V gene (reference sequence). The CDR3 extends over 13 amino acids. The CDR3 region is CATSLSAGQTQYF. CDR3 in DNA: TGTGCCACCAGCCTAAGTGCGGGGCAGACCCAGTACTTC.